The 27 T cell receptor beta chains presented below share a single source sample, sequenced in a study of blood T cell repertoires in COVID-19. Method: immunoSEQ multiplex PCR; TCRdb's copy keeps in-frame clones and lacks some. The table shows 220,000 or so clones, with more than 85% occurring only once. Material: peripheral blood. The receptors come from a woman between 45 and 65 years old with COVID-19, enrolled during active disease.

The chain employs TRBV6-5 and TRBJ2-7; 10 nucleotides align to TRBD1. Per the germline V gene, CDR1 is MNHEY and CDR2 is SVGAGI. Trimming removed 5 bases from V and 6 bases from J; junction bases left unmatched: 4. The CDR3 has 13 amino acids. CDR3 DNA sequence: TGTGCCAGCAGTAGACAGGGGGCTGGCGAGCAGTACTTC. This sequence encodes CASSRQGAGEQYF.

This chain uses TRBV2 with TRBJ2-3, with 9 positions matching TRBD2. V lost 4 bases to trimming and J lost 0 bases; unmatched junction nucleotides: 14. The CDR3 is 19 residues long. Germline V gene sequence: CDR1 SNHLY, CDR2 FYNNEI. The CDR3 loop is CASSARGLLAGASTDTQYF. CDR3 nucleotides: TGTGCCAGCAGTGCCCGCGGACTTTTAGCGGGGGCGAGCACAGATACGCAGTATTTT.

This clone was recorded at least ten times. The chain is built from TRBV28 and TRBJ1-4; D uncertain. V dropped 6 bases and J dropped 3 bases, with 5 bases sitting between them. The CDR3 spans 12 residues. Per the germline V gene, CDR1 is MDHEN and CDR2 is SYDVKM. The CDR3 DNA follows: TGTGCCAGCAGCGCGGCTAATGAAAAACTGTTTTTT. Its protein product is CASSAANEKLFF.

The chain is built from TRBV9 and TRBJ1-1; 11 nucleotides match TRBD1. Per germline, CDR1 SGDLS and CDR2 YYNGEE. With 3 bases clipped from V and 4 bases from J, the junction kept 2 bases outside the gene matches. The CDR3 is 14 amino acids. The CDR3 DNA sequence: TGTGCCAGCAGCGGGACAGGGGGCATCACTGAAGCTTTCTTT. This translates into CASSGTGGITEAFF.

The chain recombines TRBV29-1 with TRBJ2-1; D call uncertain. The V end lost 5 bases, the J end lost 4 bases, and 6 bases lay between the germline ends. The germline CDR1 and CDR2 sequences are SQVTM and ANQGSEA. The CDR3 runs to 11 residues. CDR3 region: CSVHRYNEQFF. CDR3 DNA sequence: TGCAGCGTTCACCGGTACAATGAGCAGTTCTTC.

This chain uses TRBV12-5 with TRBJ2-2; D may be TRBD2 (5 bases). The CDR3 loop spans 15 amino acids. The V end lost 0 bases, the J end lost 4 bases, and 9 bases lay between the germline ends. From germline, CDR1 is LGHNT and CDR2 FRNRAP. CDR3: CASGLVAERTGELFF. Written as DNA, the CDR3 is TGTGCTAGTGGTTTGGTAGCGGAGCGCACCGGGGAGCTGTTTTTT.

This chain uses TRBV7-2 with TRBJ2-2, with a possible D match to TRBD2 (5 bases). The CDR3 spans 15 residues. Trimming took 5 bases from V and 5 from J, leaving 15 bases between them. CDR1 and CDR2 (germline): SGHTA, FQGNSA. The CDR3 reads CASSTQWGETGELFF. The CDR3 DNA reads TGTGCCAGCAGCACACAGTGGGGAGAAACCGGGGAGCTGTTTTTT. Full variable domain (missing parts from reference TRBV7-2 and TRBJ2-2): GAGVSQSPSNKVTEKGKDVELRCDPISGHTALYWYRQSLGQGLEFLIYFQGNSAPDKSGLPSDRFSAERTGGSVSTLTIQRTQQEDSAVYLCASSTQWGETGELFFGEGSRLTVL.

The gene calls are TRBV19 and TRBJ1-1; 9 nucleotides agree with TRBD1. Germline CDR1 reads LNHDA; CDR2 reads SQIVND (reference sequence). This CDR3 has 14 amino acids. V dropped 5 bases and J dropped 4; count of bases not matched to a gene: 5. The CDR3 loop is CASSQGTGITEAFF. CDR3 DNA: TGTGCCAGTAGTCAAGGGACAGGGATCACTGAAGCTTTCTTT.

The table lists this clone with a few counts. V is TRBV27 and J is TRBJ1-2; 9 bases agree with TRBD1. The length of the CDR3 is 13 residues. J gave up 7 bases and V 6 bases, and 6 bases lay outside the gene matches. CDR1 MNHEY and CDR2 SMNVEV come from the germline V gene (reference sequence). The CDR3 here is CASSAQGAFGYTF. The CDR3 nucleotides read TGTGCCAGCAGCGCACAGGGGGCTTTTGGCTACACCTTC.

V and J are TRBV4-3 and TRBJ2-3, with 13 bases fitting TRBD2. With V trimmed by 4 bases and J by 3 bases, 10 bases remained unmatched. The CDR3 extends over 18 amino acids. Per germline, CDR1 LGHNA and CDR2 YSLEER. The DNA of the CDR3 is TGCGCCAGCAGCCCCGGACTAGCGGGGGCCCCCATGACAGATACGCAGTATTTT. This translates into CASSPGLAGAPMTDTQYF.

The chain combines TRBV10-3 with TRBJ2-3, with a possible D match to TRBD1 (5 bases). Germline V CDR1 and CDR2: ENHRY, SYGVKD. The CDR3 loop spans 14 amino acids. Trimming took off 7 bases at V and 5 bases at J, with 16 bases between the two ends. The CDR3 coding sequence is TGTGCCATCACCCCCGAAGGTAGGGGAGATACGCAGTATTTT. This sequence encodes CAITPEGRGDTQYF.

The chain combines TRBV28 with TRBJ2-7; TRBD1 agrees at 9 bases. Germline CDR1 MDHEN, CDR2 SYDVKM. The CDR3 extends over 14 amino acids. V shed 8 bases and J 4 bases; nucleotides not matched to a gene: 9. The CDR3 DNA follows: TGTGCCAGCTTTCAGGGACAGGGATTGTACGAGCAGTACTTC. Translating gives CASFQGQGLYEQYF.

Of note for this clone: The junction differs from germline at one of its ends, possibly a read error. Different DNA sequences within this sample yield the same CDR3. This chain connects TRBV9 to TRBJ2-7; 7 bases agree with TRBD2. This CDR3 region has 13 residues. CDR1 is SGDLS, CDR2 YYNGEE, per germline. Here the CDR3 reads CASSVGLDYEQYF. As DNA, the CDR3 is TGTGCTAGCAGCGTAGGACTAGACTACGAGCAGTACTTC.

The V call is TRBV9, the J call TRBJ2-7; 8 bases align to TRBD1. The CDR3 has 15 amino acids. Germline V gives CDR1 SGDLS, CDR2 YYNGEE. V trimming: 2 bases; J trimming: 7 bases; junction bases outside the gene matches: 11. This CDR3 is CASSVGQGGSEEQYF. CDR3 sequence (DNA): TGTGCCAGCAGCGTCGGACAGGGAGGTTCGGAAGAGCAGTACTTC. Combining the CDR3 with reference TRBV9 and TRBJ2-7 gives the whole variable domain DSGVTQTPKHLITATGQRVTLRCSPRSGDLSVYWYQQSLDQGLQFLIQYYNGEERAKGNILERFSAQQFPDLHSELNLSSLELGDSALYFCASSVGQGGSEEQYFGPGTRLTVT.

The V call is TRBV28, the J call TRBJ2-7; D not certain. Trimming removed 5 bases from V and 7 bases from J, with 9 bases in between. CDR3 length equals 11 residues. Looked up from germline, CDR1 is MDHEN and CDR2 is SYDVKM. This chain's CDR3 is CASSPGREQYV. In nucleotides, the CDR3 is TGTGCCAGCAGTCCAGGTCGTGAGCAGTACGTC.

This chain joins TRBV19 and TRBJ1-5; 7 positions agree with TRBD1. CDR1 and CDR2 (germline): LNHDA, SQIVND (reference sequence). Germline trimming cut 5 bases from V and 4 bases from J; bases unmatched to any gene: 5. The CDR3 runs 14 residues. Here the CDR3 reads CASSRGTDNQPQHF. In DNA, the CDR3 is TGTGCCAGTAGTCGAGGGACAGATAATCAGCCCCAGCATTTT.

This clone came up once. V is TRBV7-2 and J is TRBJ1-6, with TRBD1 as a possible D gene (6 bases). Germline V gives CDR1 SGHTA, CDR2 FQGNSA. CDR3 length: 16 residues. V lost 3 bases, J lost 7 bases, and 16 bases lay in between. CDR3 sequence (DNA): TGTGCCAGCAGCTTGGGGCCTACAGGGATCAATTCACCCCTCCACTTT. As protein: CASSLGPTGINSPLHF. Variable domain in full (rest from reference TRBV7-2 and TRBJ1-6): GAGVSQSPSNKVTEKGKDVELRCDPISGHTALYWYRQSLGQGLEFLIYFQGNSAPDKSGLPSDRFSAERTGGSVSTLTIQRTQQEDSAVYLCASSLGPTGINSPLHFGNGTRLTVT.

The V and J genes are TRBV5-6 and TRBJ2-5; D not resolved. This CDR3 region has 12 residues. The germline V gene encodes CDR1 SGHDT and CDR2 YYEEEE. V gave up 4 bases and J gave up 6 bases, with 10 bases separating them. CDR3 sequence: CASSHLRKTQYF. The CDR3 DNA sequence: TGTGCCAGCAGCCACTTGCGGAAGACCCAGTACTTC.

This sequence joins TRBV10-3 and TRBJ1-3; D gene uncertain. Germline CDR1 reads ENHRY; CDR2 reads SYGVKD. V lost 2 bases and J 0 bases, leaving 14 bases between the germline ends. This CDR3 has 17 residues. CDR3 nucleotide sequence: TGTGCCATCAGTGAGAGGAGGGTTGAGCTCTCTGGAAACACCATATATTTT. It translates to CAISERRVELSGNTIYF.

The rearrangement joins TRBV5-4 to TRBJ1-2; D is uncertain. The V end was cut by 2 bases, the J end by 4 bases, with 15 bases between. The CDR3 has 15 amino acids. Germline CDR1 SGHNT, CDR2 YYREEE (reference sequence). CDR3 sequence reads: CASSFEGREGYGYTF. CDR3 sequence (DNA): TGTGCCAGCAGCTTTGAAGGGAGGGAGGGCTATGGCTACACCTTC.

This chain connects TRBV7-2 to TRBJ1-4; maybe TRBD1 (5 bases). With 8 bases removed from V and 3 bases from J, the gap between germline ends came to 16 bases. Germline loops: CDR1 SGHTA, CDR2 FQGNSA. This CDR3 spans 15 amino acids. CDR3 nucleotides: TGTGCCAGCGCCCAAGGTGGGGCTCCTAATGAAAAACTGTTTTTT. It yields the protein CASAQGGAPNEKLFF.

This rearrangement joins TRBV19 to TRBJ2-3, with 10 bases matching TRBD1. The CDR3 loop spans 17 amino acids. J gave up 0 bases and V 6 bases, and 9 bases lay outside the gene matches. Germline CDR1 and CDR2: LNHDA and SQIVND (reference sequence). The CDR3 nucleotides are TGTGCCAGTAGCTCAGGACAGGGGGTGTCTAGCACAGATACGCAGTATTTT. It translates to CASSSGQGVSSTDTQYF.

The chain carries TRBV6-5 and TRBJ1-5; TRBD1 matches 7 bases. Germline V gene lookup returns CDR1 MNHEY and CDR2 SVGAGI. CDR3 length: 15 amino acids. V lost 8 bases, J lost 0 bases, and 7 bases stayed unmatched. The CDR3 DNA reads TGTGCCAGCGGGGGGACAGTCCATAGCAATCAGCCCCAGCATTTT. Translation: CASGGTVHSNQPQHF.

The V gene is TRBV6-5, the J gene TRBJ2-7; a possible D gene is TRBD1 (6 bases). Germline CDR1 reads MNHEY; CDR2 reads SVGAGI. The CDR3 runs to 15 residues. V was shortened by 8 bases and J by 0 bases, with 17 bases between the two germline ends. CDR3 loop: CASPRGGRSSYEQYF. CDR3 in DNA: TGTGCCAGCCCCCGTGGGGGCCGTAGCTCCTACGAGCAGTACTTC.

This chain links TRBV12-5 with TRBJ1-5; D may be TRBD1 (6 bases). The V and J ends lost 1 base and 5 bases respectively, with 15 bases between them. CDR1 is LGHNT and CDR2 is FRNRAP in the germline V gene. This CDR3 has 16 residues. CDR3 in amino acids: CASGLARGGAHQPQHF. The CDR3 DNA reads TGTGCTAGTGGTTTGGCCCGGGGGGGGGCGCATCAGCCCCAGCATTTT.

This chain uses TRBV6-5 with TRBJ1-2; the D gene is possibly TRBD1 (6 bases). Germline V gene lookup returns CDR1 MNHEY and CDR2 SVGAGI. The CDR3 is 15 amino acids. The germline V and J ends were trimmed by 0 bases and 5 bases, with 13 bases remaining between them. The CDR3 protein is CASSYSTITGYGYTF. CDR3 nucleotide sequence: TGTGCCAGCAGTTACTCGACCATCACAGGGTATGGCTACACCTTC.

This chain uses TRBV4-1 with TRBJ2-1, with D hard to call. Trimming pared 0 bases from V and 2 bases from J, leaving 14 bases between. Per germline, CDR1 MGHRA and CDR2 YSYEKL. The CDR3 is 17 residues long. CDR3 nucleotides: TGCGCCAGCAGCCAAGAAGGCGGCGCGCGGCCCTACAATGAGCAGTTCTTC. Its protein is CASSQEGGARPYNEQFF.